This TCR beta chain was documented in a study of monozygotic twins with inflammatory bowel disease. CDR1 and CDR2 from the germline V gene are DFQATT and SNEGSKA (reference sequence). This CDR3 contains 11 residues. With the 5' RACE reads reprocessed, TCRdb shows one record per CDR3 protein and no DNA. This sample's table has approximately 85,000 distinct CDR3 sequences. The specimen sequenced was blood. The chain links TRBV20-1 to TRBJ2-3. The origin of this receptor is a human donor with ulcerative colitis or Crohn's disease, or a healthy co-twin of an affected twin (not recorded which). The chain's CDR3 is CSANVADTQYF.